This T cell receptor beta chain is drawn from a study of PD-1 blockade in classical Hodgkin lymphoma. Brentuximab vedotin exposure varied, and every patient relapsed after autologous stem cell transplantation. Some clones are missing from TCRdb's copy, which holds only in-frame ones; the method was immunoSEQ multiplex PCR. This table has approximately 12,000 clones, around 80% appearing once. This CDR3 has 15 amino acids. V trimming: 4 bases; J trimming: 2 bases; junction bases outside the gene matches: 7. The germline CDR1 and CDR2 sequences are LGHNA and YNFKEQ. This clonotype was obtained from a human donor with classical Hodgkin lymphoma. The chain couples TRBV4-2 to TRBJ2-5; 7 positions agree with TRBD2. The sample here was peripheral blood mononuclear cells (PBMCs), taken before the second cycle of nivolumab. The CDR3 DNA follows: TGTGCCAGCAGCCTATCGACTAGCAGTCAAGAGACCCAGTACTTC. As protein: CASSLSTSSQETQYF.